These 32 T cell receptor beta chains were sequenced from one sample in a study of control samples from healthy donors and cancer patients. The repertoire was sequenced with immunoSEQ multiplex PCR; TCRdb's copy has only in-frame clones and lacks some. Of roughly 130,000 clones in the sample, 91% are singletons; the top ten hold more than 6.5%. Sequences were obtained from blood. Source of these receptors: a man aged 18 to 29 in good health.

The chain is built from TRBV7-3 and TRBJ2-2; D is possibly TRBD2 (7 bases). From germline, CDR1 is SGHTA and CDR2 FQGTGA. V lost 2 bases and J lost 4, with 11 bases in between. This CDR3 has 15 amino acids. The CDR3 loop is CASSLRRGLTGELFF. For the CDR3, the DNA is TGTGCCAGCAGCTTACGGCGGGGGCTCACCGGGGAGCTGTTTTTT.

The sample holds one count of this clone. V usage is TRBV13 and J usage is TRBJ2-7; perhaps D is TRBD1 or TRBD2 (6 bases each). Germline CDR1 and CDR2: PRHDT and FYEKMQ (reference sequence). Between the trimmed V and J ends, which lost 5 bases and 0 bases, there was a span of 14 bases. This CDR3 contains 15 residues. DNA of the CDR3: TGTGCCAGCAGCCCCAGAGGGGGGACCTCCTACGAGCAGTACTTC. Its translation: CASSPRGGTSYEQYF.

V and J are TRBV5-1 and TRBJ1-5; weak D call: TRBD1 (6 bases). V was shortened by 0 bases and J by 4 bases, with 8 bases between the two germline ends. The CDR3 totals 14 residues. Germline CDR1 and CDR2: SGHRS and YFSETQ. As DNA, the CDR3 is TGCGCCAGCAGCTTGGAAGGGGGTAATCAGCCCCAGCATTTT. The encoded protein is CASSLEGGNQPQHF. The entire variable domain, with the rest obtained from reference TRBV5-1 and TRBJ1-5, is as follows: KAGVTQTPRYLIKTRGQQVTLSCSPISGHRSVSWYQQTPGQGLQFLFEYFSETQRNKGNFPGRFSGRQFSNSRSEMNVSTLELGDSALYLCASSLEGGNQPQHFGDGTRLSIL.

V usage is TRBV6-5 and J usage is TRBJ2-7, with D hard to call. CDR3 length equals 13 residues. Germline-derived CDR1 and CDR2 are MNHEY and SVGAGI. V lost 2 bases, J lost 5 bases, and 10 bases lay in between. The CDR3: CASSYRYPHEQYF. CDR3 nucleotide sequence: TGTGCCAGCAGTTACCGGTATCCACACGAGCAGTACTTC.

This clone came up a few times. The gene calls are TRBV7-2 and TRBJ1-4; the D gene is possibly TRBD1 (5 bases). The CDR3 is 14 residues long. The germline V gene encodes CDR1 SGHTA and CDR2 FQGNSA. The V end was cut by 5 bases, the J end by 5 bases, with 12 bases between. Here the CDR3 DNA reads TGTGCCAGCAGCGGGGGACCGGGGAATGAAAAACTGTTTTTT. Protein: CASSGGPGNEKLFF.

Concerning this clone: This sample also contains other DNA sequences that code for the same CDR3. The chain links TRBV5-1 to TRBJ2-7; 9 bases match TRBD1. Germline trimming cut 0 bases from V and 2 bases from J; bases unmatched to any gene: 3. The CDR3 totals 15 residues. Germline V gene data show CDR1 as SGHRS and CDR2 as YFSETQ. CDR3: CASSLGQGGTYEQYF. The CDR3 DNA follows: TGCGCCAGCAGCTTGGGACAGGGGGGAACCTACGAGCAGTACTTC.

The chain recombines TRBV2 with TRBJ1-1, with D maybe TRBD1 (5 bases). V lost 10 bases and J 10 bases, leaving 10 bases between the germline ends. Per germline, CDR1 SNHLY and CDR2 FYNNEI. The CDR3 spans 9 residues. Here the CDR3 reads CATNRRAFF. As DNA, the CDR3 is TGTGCCACGAACAGGAGAGCTTTCTTT.

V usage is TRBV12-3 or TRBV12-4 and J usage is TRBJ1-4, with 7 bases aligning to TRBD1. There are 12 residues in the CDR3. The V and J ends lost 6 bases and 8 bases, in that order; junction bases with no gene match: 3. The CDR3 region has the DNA TGTGCCAGCAGGACAGGGTGGGAAAAACTGTTTTTT. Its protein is CASRTGWEKLFF.

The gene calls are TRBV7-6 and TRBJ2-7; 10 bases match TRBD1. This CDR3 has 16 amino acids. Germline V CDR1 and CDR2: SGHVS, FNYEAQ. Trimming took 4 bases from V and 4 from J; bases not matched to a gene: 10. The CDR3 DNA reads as TGTGCCAGCAGCTCCATCCGGGACAGGGGACTTTACGAGCAGTACTTC. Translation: CASSSIRDRGLYEQYF.

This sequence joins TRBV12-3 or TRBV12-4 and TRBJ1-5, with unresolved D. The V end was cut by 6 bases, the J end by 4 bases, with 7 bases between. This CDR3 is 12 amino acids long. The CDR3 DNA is TGTGCCAGCAGCCCGATAAATCAGCCCCAGCATTTT. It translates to CASSPINQPQHF.

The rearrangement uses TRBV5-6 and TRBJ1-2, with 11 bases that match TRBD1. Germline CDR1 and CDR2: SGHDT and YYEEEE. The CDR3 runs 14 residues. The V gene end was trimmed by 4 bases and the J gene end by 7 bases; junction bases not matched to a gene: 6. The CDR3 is CASSHGQGASGYTF. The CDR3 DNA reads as TGTGCCAGCAGCCATGGACAGGGGGCGAGTGGCTACACCTTC.

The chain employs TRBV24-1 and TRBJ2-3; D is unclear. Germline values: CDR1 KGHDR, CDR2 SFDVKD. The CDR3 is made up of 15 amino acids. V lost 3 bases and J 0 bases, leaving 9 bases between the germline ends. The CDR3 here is CATSDSEPSTDTQYF. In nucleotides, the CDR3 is TGTGCCACCAGTGATAGCGAACCGAGCACAGATACGCAGTATTTT.

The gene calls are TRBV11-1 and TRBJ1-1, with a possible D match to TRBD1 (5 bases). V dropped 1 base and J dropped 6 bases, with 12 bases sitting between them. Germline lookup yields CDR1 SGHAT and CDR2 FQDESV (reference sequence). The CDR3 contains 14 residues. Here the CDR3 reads CASSLEQARAEAFF. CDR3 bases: TGTGCCAGCAGCTTAGAACAGGCTAGGGCTGAAGCTTTCTTT.

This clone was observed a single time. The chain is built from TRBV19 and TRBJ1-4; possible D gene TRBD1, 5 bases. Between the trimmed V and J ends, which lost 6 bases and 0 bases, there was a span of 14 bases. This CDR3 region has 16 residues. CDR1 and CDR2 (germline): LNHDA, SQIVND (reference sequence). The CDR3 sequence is CASSPEGVTTNEKLFF. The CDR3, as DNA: TGTGCCAGTAGCCCAGAAGGGGTTACAACTAATGAAAAACTGTTTTTT.

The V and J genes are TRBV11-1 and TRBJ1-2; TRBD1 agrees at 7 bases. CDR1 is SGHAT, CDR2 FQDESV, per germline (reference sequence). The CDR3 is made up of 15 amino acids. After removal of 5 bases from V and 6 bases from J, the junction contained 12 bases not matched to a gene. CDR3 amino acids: CASSQKTGFGDGYTF. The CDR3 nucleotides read TGTGCCAGCAGCCAAAAGACAGGGTTTGGGGATGGCTACACCTTC. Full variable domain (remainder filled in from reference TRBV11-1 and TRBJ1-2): EAEVAQSPRYKITEKSQAVAFWCDPISGHATLYWYRQILGQGPELLVQFQDESVVDDSQLPKDRFSAERLKGVDSTLKIQPAELGDSAMYLCASSQKTGFGDGYTFGSGTRLTVV.

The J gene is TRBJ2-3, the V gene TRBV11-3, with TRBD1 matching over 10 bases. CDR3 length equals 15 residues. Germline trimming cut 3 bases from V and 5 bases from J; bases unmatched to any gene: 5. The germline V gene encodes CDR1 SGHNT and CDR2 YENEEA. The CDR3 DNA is TGTGCCAGCAGCTTCGGACAGGGGGATAAAGATACGCAGTATTTT. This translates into CASSFGQGDKDTQYF.

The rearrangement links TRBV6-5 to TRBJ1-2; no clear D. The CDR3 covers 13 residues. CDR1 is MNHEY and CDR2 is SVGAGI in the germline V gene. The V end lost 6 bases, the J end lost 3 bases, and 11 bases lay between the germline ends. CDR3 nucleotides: TGTGCCAGCAGATCAATAGGACACTATGGCTACACCTTC. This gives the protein CASRSIGHYGYTF.

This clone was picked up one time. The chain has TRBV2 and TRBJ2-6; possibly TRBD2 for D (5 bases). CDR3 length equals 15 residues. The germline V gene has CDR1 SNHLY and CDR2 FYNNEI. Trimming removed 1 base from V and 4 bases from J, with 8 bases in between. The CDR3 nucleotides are TGTGCCAGCAGTGAAGATCCGGGAGGGGCCAACGTCCTGACTTTC. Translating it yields CASSEDPGGANVLTF.

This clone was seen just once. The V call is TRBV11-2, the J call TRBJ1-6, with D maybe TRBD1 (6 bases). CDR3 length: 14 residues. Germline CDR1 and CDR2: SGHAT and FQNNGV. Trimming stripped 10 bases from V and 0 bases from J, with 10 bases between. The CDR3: CAIKDSSYNSPLHF. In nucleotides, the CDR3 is TGTGCCATCAAGGACAGCTCCTATAATTCACCCCTCCACTTT. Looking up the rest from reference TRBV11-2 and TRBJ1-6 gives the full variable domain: EAGVAQSPRYKIIEKRQSVAFWCNPISGHATLYWYQQILGQGPKLLIQFQNNGVVDDSQLPKDRFSAERLKGVDSTLKIQPAKLEDSAVYLCAIKDSSYNSPLHFGNGTRLTVT.

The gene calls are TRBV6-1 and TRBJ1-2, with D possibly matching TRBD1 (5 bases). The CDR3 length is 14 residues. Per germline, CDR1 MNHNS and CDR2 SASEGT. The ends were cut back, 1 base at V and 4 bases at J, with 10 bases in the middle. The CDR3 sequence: CASSEGQGGYGYTF. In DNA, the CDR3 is TGTGCCAGCAGTGAAGGGCAGGGAGGCTATGGCTACACCTTC.

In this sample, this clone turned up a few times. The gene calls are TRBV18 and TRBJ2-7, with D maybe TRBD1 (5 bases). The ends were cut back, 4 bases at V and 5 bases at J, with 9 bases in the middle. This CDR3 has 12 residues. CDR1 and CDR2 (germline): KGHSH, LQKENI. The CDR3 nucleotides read TGTGCCAGCTCACGACAGCGTAACGAGCAGTACTTC. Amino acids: CASSRQRNEQYF. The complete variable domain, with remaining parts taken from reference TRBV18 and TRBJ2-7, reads NAGVMQNPRHLVRRRGQEARLRCSPMKGHSHVYWYRQLPEEGLKFMVYLQKENIIDESGMPKERFSAEFPKEGPSILRIQQVVRGDSAAYFCASSRQRNEQYFGPGTRLTVT.

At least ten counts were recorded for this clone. CDR3 amino acids: CASSSGLAGAGELFF. Written as DNA, the CDR3 is TGTGCCAGCAGCTCGGGACTAGCGGGGGCCGGGGAGCTGTTTTTT. The chain employs TRBV12-1 and TRBJ2-2; TRBD2, the table's D call, lacks a check against the DNA. TRBV12-1 corresponds to a pseudogene. The CDR3 is 15 residues long.

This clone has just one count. The CDR3 nucleotides are TGCAGCGTTCCCAAAAGTGGTGTGTCTAACCCTGGGGCCAACGTCCTGACTTTC. This codes for CSVPKSGVSNPGANVLTF. J is TRBJ2-6 and V is TRBV29-1; D is unclear. V was clipped by 5 bases and J by 2 bases, with 22 bases between them. The V gene's germline CDR1 is SQVTM and CDR2 ANQGSEA. CDR3 length: 18 amino acids.

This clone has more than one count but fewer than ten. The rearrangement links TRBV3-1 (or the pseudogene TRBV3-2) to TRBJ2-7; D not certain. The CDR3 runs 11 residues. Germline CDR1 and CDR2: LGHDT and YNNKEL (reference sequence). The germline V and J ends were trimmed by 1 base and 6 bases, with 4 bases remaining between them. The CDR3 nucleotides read TGTGCCAGCAGCCAAGGGGTCGAGCAGTACTTC. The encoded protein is CASSQGVEQYF.

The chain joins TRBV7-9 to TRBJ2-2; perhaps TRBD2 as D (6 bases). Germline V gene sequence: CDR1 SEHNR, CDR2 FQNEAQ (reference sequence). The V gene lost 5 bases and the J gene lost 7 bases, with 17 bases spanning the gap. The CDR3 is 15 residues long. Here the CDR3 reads CASSVSEGEVGELFF. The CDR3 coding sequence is TGTGCCAGCAGCGTCTCAGAAGGGGAGGTCGGGGAGCTGTTTTTT.

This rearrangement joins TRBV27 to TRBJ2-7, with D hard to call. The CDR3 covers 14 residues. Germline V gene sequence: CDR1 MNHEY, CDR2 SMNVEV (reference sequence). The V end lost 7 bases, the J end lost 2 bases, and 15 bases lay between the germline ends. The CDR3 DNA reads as TGTGCCAGCAAAGCCCGGGCAGGTCCCTACGAGCAGTACTTC. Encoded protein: CASKARAGPYEQYF.

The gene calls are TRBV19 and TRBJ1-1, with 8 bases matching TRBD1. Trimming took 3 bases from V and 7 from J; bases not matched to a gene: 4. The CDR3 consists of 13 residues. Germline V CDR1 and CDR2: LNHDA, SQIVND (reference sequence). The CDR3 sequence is CASSIDRGSEAFF. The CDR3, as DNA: TGTGCCAGTAGTATCGACAGGGGCAGTGAAGCTTTCTTT.

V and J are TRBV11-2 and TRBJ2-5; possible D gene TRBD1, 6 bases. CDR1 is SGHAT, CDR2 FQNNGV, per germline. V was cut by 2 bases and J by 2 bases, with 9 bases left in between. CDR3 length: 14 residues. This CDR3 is CASSLYTGQETQYF. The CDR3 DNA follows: TGTGCCAGCAGCTTATATACAGGGCAAGAGACCCAGTACTTC.

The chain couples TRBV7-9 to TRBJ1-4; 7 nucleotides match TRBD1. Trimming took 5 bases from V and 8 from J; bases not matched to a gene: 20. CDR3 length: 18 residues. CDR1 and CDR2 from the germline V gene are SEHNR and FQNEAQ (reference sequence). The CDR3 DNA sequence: TGTGCCAGCAGCACGAATAATCGCCTACAGGGGCGGCGCGAAAAACTGTTTTTT. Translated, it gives CASSTNNRLQGRREKLFF.

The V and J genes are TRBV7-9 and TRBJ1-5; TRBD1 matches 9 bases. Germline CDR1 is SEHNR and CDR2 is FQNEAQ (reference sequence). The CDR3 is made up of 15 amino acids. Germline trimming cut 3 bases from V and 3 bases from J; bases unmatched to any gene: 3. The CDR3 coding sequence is TGTGCCAGCAGCTTCGGACAGGGGATCAATCAGCCCCAGCATTTT. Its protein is CASSFGQGINQPQHF.

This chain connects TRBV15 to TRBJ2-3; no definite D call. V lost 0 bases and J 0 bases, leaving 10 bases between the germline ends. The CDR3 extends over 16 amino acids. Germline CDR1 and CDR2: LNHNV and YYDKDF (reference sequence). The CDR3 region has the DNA TGTGCCACCAGCAGAGATCGGTCAGTAAGCACAGATACGCAGTATTTT. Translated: CATSRDRSVSTDTQYF.

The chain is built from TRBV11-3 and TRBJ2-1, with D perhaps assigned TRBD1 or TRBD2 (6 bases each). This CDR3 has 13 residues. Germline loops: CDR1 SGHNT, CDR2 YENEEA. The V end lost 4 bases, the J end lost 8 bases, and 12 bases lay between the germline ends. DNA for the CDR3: TGTGCCAGCAGCTCGGAGGGGGACGATGAGCAGTTCTTC. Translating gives CASSSEGDDEQFF.